The 10 T cell receptor beta chains given below trace back to one sample, sequenced in a study of T cells expressing NK-cell markers. TCRdb reprocessed the 5' RACE reads and reports one entry per CDR3 protein, with no DNA. The repertoire table contains about 390,000 distinct CDR3 sequences. The specimen was blood T cells: a sorted CD56 or NKG2C T cell subset, CD4+ or CD8+ T cells, or bulk PBMC T cells (not recorded which). Source of these receptors: a woman aged 50 to 60 in good health.

J is TRBJ1-2 and V is TRBV6-1; the D gene TCRdb calls, TRBD1, cannot be checked with no DNA. The CDR3 consists of 13 residues. Germline V gene data show CDR1 as MNHNS and CDR2 as SASEGT. This chain's CDR3 is CASHMQGNYGYTF.

The J gene is TRBJ2-5, the V gene TRBV24-1; the D call from TCRdb, TRBD2, cannot be confirmed without DNA. Germline V gene sequence: CDR1 KGHDR, CDR2 SFDVKD. This CDR3 is 15 amino acids long. The CDR3 reads CATSRISGLGETQYF.

The genes are TRBV5-1 and TRBJ2-1. Per germline, CDR1 SGHRS and CDR2 YFSETQ. The CDR3 has 13 residues. This CDR3 is CASSLDVREEQFF.

The chain combines TRBV24-1 with TRBJ2-1; TCRdb indicates TRBD2, and absent DNA this call remains unverified. Germline V CDR1 and CDR2: KGHDR, SFDVKD. The CDR3 has 13 residues. CDR3 amino acids: CATSDPGLGKTFF.

The gene calls are TRBV30 and TRBJ1-5. The length of the CDR3 is 15 residues. Germline CDR1 reads GTSNPN; CDR2 reads SVGIG (reference sequence). CDR3 amino acids: CAWAPPGVGNQPQHF.

This chain's CDR3 is CASSDGPSDYNEQFF. The chain joins TRBV3-1 to TRBJ2-1. The germline gives CDR1 LGHDT, CDR2 YNNKEL (reference sequence). CDR3 length: 15 amino acids.

This chain joins TRBV7-9 and TRBJ1-1. CDR3 length equals 14 residues. Germline CDR1 and CDR2: SEHNR and FQNEAQ (reference sequence). The chain's CDR3 is CASSARRTNTEAFF.

The rearrangement links TRBV5-1 to TRBJ1-1; the TRBD1 assignment by TCRdb is unverifiable without DNA. The CDR3 is 16 residues long. CDR1 is SGHRS and CDR2 is YFSETQ in the germline V gene. This CDR3 reads CASSLAGQGSLAEAFF. Together with reference TRBV5-1 and TRBJ1-1, the CDR3 gives the full variable domain: KAGVTQTPRYLIKTRGQQVTLSCSPISGHRSVSWYQQTPGQGLQFLFEYFSETQRNKGNFPGRFSGRQFSNSRSEMNVSTLELGDSALYLCASSLAGQGSLAEAFFGQGTRLTVV.

The chain employs TRBV14 and TRBJ2-4; TCRdb names TRBD1, which stays unverified in the absence of DNA. The CDR3 is 13 residues long. The germline gives CDR1 SGHDN, CDR2 FVKESK. CDR3 region: CASAWGGGNIQYF.

This chain links TRBV5-6 with TRBJ2-7. This CDR3 spans 12 amino acids. The V gene's germline CDR1 is SGHDT and CDR2 YYEEEE. CDR3 amino acids: CASSMDSYEQYF.